This T cell receptor beta chain is drawn from a study of technical replicates of blood from several donors. Germline V gene lookup returns CDR1 LNHDA and CDR2 SQIVND (reference sequence). The CDR3 has 13 residues. The ends were cut back, 5 bases at V and 5 bases at J, with 12 bases in the middle. Produced via immunoSEQ multiplex PCR; TCRdb's table is partial and in-frame only. The table has about 80,000 clones, 95% to 97% seen once; the top ten hold roughly 0.35%. This clonotype was obtained from a human donor in good health. The V call is TRBV19, the J call TRBJ2-5, with D unclear. The sequenced sample consisted of T cells isolated from PBMCs. DNA for the CDR3: TGTGCCAGTAGTTTCTACCTCCGGGAGACCCAGTACTTC. It translates to CASSFYLRETQYF.